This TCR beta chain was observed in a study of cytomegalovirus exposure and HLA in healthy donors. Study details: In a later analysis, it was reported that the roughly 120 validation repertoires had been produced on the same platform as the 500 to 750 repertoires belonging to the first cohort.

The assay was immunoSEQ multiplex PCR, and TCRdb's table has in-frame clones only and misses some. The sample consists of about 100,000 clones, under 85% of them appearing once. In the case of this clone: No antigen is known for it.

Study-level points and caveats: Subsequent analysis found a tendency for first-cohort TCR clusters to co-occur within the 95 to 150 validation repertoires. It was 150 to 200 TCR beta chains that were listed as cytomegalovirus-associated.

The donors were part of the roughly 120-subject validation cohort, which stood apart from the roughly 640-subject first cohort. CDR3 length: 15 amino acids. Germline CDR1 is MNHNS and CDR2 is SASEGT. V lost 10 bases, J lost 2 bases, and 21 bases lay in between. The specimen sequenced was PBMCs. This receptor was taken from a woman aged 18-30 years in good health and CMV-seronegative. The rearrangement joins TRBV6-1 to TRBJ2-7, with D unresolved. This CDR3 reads CATLWVAHSPYEQYF. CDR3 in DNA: TGTGCCACCCTATGGGTAGCCCATTCACCCTACGAGCAGTACTTC.